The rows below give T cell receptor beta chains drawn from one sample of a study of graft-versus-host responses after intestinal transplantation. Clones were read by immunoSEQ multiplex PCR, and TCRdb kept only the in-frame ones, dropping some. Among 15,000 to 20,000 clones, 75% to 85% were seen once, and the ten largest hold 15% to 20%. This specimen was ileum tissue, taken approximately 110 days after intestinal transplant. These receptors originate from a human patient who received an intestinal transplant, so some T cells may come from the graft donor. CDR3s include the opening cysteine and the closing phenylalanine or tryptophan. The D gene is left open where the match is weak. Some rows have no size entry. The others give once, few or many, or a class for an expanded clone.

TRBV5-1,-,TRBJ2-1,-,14,TGCGCCAGCAGCTTTTATGAGGGGGTGGATGAGCAGTTCTTC,CASSFYEGVDEQFF
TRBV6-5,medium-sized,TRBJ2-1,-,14,TGTGCCAGCAGTTACATGGGCGTACACAATGAGCAGTTCTTC,CASSYMGVHNEQFF
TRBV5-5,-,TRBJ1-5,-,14,TGTGCCAGCAGCCGGGGCGCGAGAAATCAGCCCCAGCATTTT,CASSRGARNQPQHF
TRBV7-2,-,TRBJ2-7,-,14,TGTGCCAGCAGCTTAGGCGGGGCCCTCTACGAGCAGTACTTC,CASSLGGALYEQYF
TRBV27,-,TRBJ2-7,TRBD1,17,TGTGCCAGCAGTTCTATATCCCCGACAGGGATCTCCTACGAGCAGTACTTC,CASSSISPTGISYEQYF
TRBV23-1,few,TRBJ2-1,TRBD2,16,TGCGCCAGCAGTCAATGGACTAGCGGGAGAAGGGATGAGCAGTTCTTC,CASSQWTSGRRDEQFF
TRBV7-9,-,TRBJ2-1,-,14,TGTGCCAGCAGTTCCTTTTTGACCTACAATGAGCAGTTCTTC,CASSSFLTYNEQFF
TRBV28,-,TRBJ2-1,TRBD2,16,TGTGCCAGCTGTCACCAGGGACTAGCGGGAGTGGGTGAGCAGTTCTTC,CASCHQGLAGVGEQFF
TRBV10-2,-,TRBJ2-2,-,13,TGCGCCAGCGACAGGTCTCGGTCCGGGGAGCTGTTTTTT,CASDRSRSGELFF
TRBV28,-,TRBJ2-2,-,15,TGTGCCAGCAGTTTCCCAGCGGGGAACACCGGGGAGCTGTTTTTT,CASSFPAGNTGELFF
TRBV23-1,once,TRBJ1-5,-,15,TGCGCCAGCAGTCGAGACCTAGTTGGCAATCAGCCCCAGCATTTT,CASSRDLVGNQPQHF
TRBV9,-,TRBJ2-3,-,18,TGTGCCAGCAGCTCCCGCCGGGGGGCCGGCACGAGGACAGATACGCAGTATTTT,CASSSRRGAGTRTDTQYF
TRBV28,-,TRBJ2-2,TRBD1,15,TGTGCCAGCAGTTACGGTTACAGGGGGCTAGGGGAGCTGTTTTTT,CASSYGYRGLGELFF
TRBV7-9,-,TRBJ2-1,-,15,TGTGCCAGCAGCTTAGGGGATTGGCAAAACAATGAGCAGTTCTTC,CASSLGDWQNNEQFF
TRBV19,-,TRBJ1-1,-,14,TGTGCCAGTAGTATAGCTACACAGAACACTGAAGCTTTCTTT,CASSIATQNTEAFF
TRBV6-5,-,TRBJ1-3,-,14,TGTGCCAGCAGAATTGGGGGCGCTGGAAACACCATATATTTT,CASRIGGAGNTIYF
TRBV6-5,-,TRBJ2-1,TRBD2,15,TGTGCCAGCAGCGCTAGCGGCCGCGCGGGCAATGAGCAGTTCTTC,CASSASGRAGNEQFF
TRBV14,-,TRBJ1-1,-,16,TGTGCCAGCAGCAGAAGGGAGTGGGTTTGGGACACTGAAGCTTTCTTT,CASSRREWVWDTEAFF
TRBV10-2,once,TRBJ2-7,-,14,TGCGCCAGCAGTGAGCGCGGCACCCCCTACGAGCAGTACTTC,CASSERGTPYEQYF
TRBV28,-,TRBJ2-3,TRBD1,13,TGTGCCAGCAGTCCGTTAGCACAGGGGCCGTCGTATTTT,CASSPLAQGPSYF
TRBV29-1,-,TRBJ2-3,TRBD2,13,TGCAGCGTTAGCGGGGGGGCTGGAGATACGCAGTATTTT,CSVSGGAGDTQYF
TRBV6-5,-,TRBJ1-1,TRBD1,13,TGTGCCAGCAGCCCCGGGACAGGGGCTGAAGCTTTCTTT,CASSPGTGAEAFF
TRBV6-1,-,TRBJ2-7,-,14,TGTGCCAGCAGCCGGACAGACCCGAACAACGAGCAGTACTTC,CASSRTDPNNEQYF
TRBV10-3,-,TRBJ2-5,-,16,TGTGCCATCAGTGATCTCCCCCTACCTCGGGAAGAGACCCAGTACTTC,CAISDLPLPREETQYF
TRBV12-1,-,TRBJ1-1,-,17,TGTGCCAGCAGCTTTGCGCGGCCTCCGGGAATGAACACTGAAGCTTTCTTT,CASSFARPPGMNTEAFF
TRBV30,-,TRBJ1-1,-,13,TGTGCCTGGGTGCCTAGCGGGAACACTGAAGCTTTCTTT,CAWVPSGNTEAFF
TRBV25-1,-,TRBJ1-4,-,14,TGTGCCAGCAGTGAATGGGGGGTTGGTGAAAAACTGTTTTTT,CASSEWGVGEKLFF
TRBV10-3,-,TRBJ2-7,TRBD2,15,TGTGCCATCGGCGGGACTAGCGGTCCTGGTATGGCGCAGTACTTC,CAIGGTSGPGMAQYF
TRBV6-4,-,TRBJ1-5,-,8,TGTGCCAGCCCGTGGCGGCATTTT,CASPWRHF
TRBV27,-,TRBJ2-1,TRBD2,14,TGTGCCAGCAAGGGGACTAGCTACTACAATGAGCAGTTCTTC,CASKGTSYYNEQFF
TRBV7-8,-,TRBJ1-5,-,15,TGTGCCAGCAGCTTCCTTCGGGTTAGCAATCAGCCCCAGCATTTT,CASSFLRVSNQPQHF
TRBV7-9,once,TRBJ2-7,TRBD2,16,TGTGCCAGCAGCTTGGGGACTAACGGCCCGCCCTACGAGCAGTACTTC,CASSLGTNGPPYEQYF
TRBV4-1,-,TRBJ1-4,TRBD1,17,TGCGCCAGCAGCCAAGGGACAGGGTGGATTGCTAATGAAAAACTGTTTTTT,CASSQGTGWIANEKLFF
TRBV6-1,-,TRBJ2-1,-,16,TGTGCCAGCAGTGAACCCCCCCCCAGCTCCTACAATGAGCAGTTCTTC,CASSEPPPSSYNEQFF
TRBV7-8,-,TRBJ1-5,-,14,TGTGCCAGCAGCTTAGAGGAGTACGGTCAGCCCCAGCATTTT,CASSLEEYGQPQHF
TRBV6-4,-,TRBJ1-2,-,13,TGTGCCAGCAGTTGGTCACAGGCCTATGGCTACACCTTC,CASSWSQAYGYTF
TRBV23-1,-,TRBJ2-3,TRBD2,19,TGCGCCAGCAGTCACCCCCCGGGGACTAGCGGGAGATGCACAGATACGCAGTATTTT,CASSHPPGTSGRCTDTQYF
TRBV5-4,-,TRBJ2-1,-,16,TGTGCCAGCAGCTTGTATCTTGCGGTTACCTACAATGAGCAGTTCTTC,CASSLYLAVTYNEQFF
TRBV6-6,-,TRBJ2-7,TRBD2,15,TGTGCCAGCAGCTACTGGACTAGCGGGAGGGCCGAGCAGTACTTC,CASSYWTSGRAEQYF
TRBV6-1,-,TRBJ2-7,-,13,TGTGCCAGCTGCGAGAAAGGAGGAACTGTTCAGTACTTC,CASCEKGGTVQYF
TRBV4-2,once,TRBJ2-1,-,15,TGTGCCAGCAGCCAAGATGGGGCCGTATACAATGAGCAGTTCTTC,CASSQDGAVYNEQFF
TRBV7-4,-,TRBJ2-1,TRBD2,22,TGTGCCAGCAGCTCCCGATTTCCTGGACTAGCGGGAGGGCCGGGGTCCTACAATGAGCAGTTCTTC,CASSSRFPGLAGGPGSYNEQFF
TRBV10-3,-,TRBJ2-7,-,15,TGTGCCATCAGTGATTGGGGCAGATGGTCCTACGAGCAGTACTTC,CAISDWGRWSYEQYF
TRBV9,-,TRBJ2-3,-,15,TGTGCCAGCAGCGTAGGGCTAGCAAGCACAGATACGCAGTATTTT,CASSVGLASTDTQYF
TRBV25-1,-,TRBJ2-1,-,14,TGTGCCAGCAGTGAAATTGCAGGTCCCGATGAGCAGTTCTTC,CASSEIAGPDEQFF
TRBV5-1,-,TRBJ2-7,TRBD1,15,TGCGCCAGCAGCCCGCGGACAGGAAGCTCCTACGAGCAGTACTTC,CASSPRTGSSYEQYF
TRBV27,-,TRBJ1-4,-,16,TGTGCCAGCAGTTTCGGCAGGGTGGGGGTTAATGAAAAACTGTTTTTT,CASSFGRVGVNEKLFF
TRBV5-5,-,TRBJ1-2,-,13,TGTGCCAGCAGCCCGGAGAGGAAGGGTGGCTACACCTTC,CASSPERKGGYTF
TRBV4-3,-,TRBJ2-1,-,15,TGCGCCAGCAGCCCGGAGGAACAGGTCTGGGATGAGCAGTTCTTC,CASSPEEQVWDEQFF
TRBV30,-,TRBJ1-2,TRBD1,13,TGTGCCTGGAGTTTCAGGGGGGACTATGGCTACACCTTC,CAWSFRGDYGYTF
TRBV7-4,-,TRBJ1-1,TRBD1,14,TGTGCCAGCAGGTACAGGGGGACGAACACTGAAGCTTTCTTT,CASRYRGTNTEAFF
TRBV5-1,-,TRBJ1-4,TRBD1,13,TGCGCCAGCAGGAGGGGGCCTCATGAAAAACTGTTTTTT,CASRRGPHEKLFF
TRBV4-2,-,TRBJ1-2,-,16,TGTGCCAGCAGCTTAGTTAGGTTGACGGTGAACTATGGCTACACCTTC,CASSLVRLTVNYGYTF